This entry concerns a single TCR beta chain. Its antigen is not known. Sequencing used immunoSEQ multiplex PCR; TCRdb keeps in-frame clones, though not all of them. Of under 45,000 clones listed, about three quarters are singletons. The data are from a study of early stage breast cancer tumors. Overall study context: About 80% of the 16 invasive tumors were ER+, PR+ and HER2-. Study-wide results and limits: Functional markers like CD4, CD8 and FOXP3 were missed in bulk sequencing. Most shared enriched TCRB sequences were commonly generated ones.

The sequence came from a person aged 45-60 years with breast cancer. Sequencing was done on a sample of blood.

The CDR3 reads CASTEGVLSNQPQHF. CDR3 nucleotides: TGTGCCAGCACCGAGGGGGTTCTAAGCAATCAGCCCCAGCATTTT. The chain uses TRBV6-1 and TRBJ1-5; D possibly corresponds to TRBD1 (6 bases). Trimming removed 7 bases at V and 1 base at J, with 14 bases between. The germline V gene encodes CDR1 MNHNS and CDR2 SASEGT. The CDR3 has 15 amino acids.